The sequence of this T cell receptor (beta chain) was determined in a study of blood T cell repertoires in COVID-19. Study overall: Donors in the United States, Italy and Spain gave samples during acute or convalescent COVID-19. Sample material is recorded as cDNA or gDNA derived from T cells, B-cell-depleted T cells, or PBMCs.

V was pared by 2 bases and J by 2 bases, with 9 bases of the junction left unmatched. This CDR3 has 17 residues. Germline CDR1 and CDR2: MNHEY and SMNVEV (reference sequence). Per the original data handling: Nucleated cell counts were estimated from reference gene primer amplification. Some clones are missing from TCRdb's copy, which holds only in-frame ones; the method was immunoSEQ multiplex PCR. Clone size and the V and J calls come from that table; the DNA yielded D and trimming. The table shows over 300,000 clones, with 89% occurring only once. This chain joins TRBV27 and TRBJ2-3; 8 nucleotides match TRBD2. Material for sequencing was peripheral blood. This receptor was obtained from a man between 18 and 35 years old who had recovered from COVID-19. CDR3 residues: CASSLITSGRYTDTQYF. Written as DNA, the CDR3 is TGTGCCAGCAGTTTAATTACTAGCGGACGATACACAGATACGCAGTATTTT.